This T cell receptor beta chain was sequenced for a study of T cell changes during pregnancy in multiple sclerosis. Method: immunoSEQ multiplex PCR; TCRdb's copy keeps in-frame clones and lacks some. The table has approximately 30,000 clones, roughly nine tenths seen once. Germline-derived CDR1 and CDR2 are SGHTA and FQGNSA. This CDR3 spans 16 amino acids. Trimming cost V 1 base and J 1 base; bases outside gene matches: 4. The sample here was CD4+ T cells from peripheral blood mononuclear cells, taken in the second trimester of pregnancy. The chain joins TRBV7-2 to TRBJ1-5, with TRBD1 matching over 7 bases. The clonotype originates from a female donor with multiple sclerosis, enrolled in a pregnancy study. CDR3 nucleotide sequence: TGTGCCAGCAGCTTAGTGGGCAGGGGGAGCAATCAGCCCCAGCATTTT. It is translated as CASSLVGRGSNQPQHF.